One sample yielded the 24 T cell receptor beta chains listed below, sequenced in a study of T cell clusters in autoimmune cytopenias. TRB rearrangements were amplified by touch-down multiplex PCR with mixed TRB-A/B primers. Using the multiplex PCR reads, TCRdb records one entry per CDR3 protein without DNA. The table for this sample gives about 10,000 distinct CDR3 sequences. TRB amplification used roughly 250 ng of peripheral blood genomic DNA. These data were also filed under a second study, of T cell repertoires in aging, cancer and after chemotherapy.

The sample comprised peripheral blood. These receptors were taken from a human donor in good health.

This CDR3 reads CASSPGNTEAFF. The chain joins TRBV18 to TRBJ1-1. The germline CDR1 and CDR2 sequences are KGHSH and LQKENI. The CDR3 has 12 amino acids.

V usage is TRBV20-1 and J usage is TRBJ2-2; TCRdb proposes TRBD1, but this gene call is untestable without DNA. Germline assignment: CDR1 DFQATT and CDR2 SNEGSKA (reference sequence). This CDR3 has 13 residues. CDR3 protein: CSAHRDNTGELFF.

CDR3: CASSMGRYGAQETQYF. The chain carries TRBV19 and TRBJ2-5. Germline CDR1 reads LNHDA; CDR2 reads SQIVND (reference sequence). The length of the CDR3 is 16 residues.

The rearrangement links TRBV6-1 to TRBJ1-6; no DNA is available, so the TRBD1 call from TCRdb remains unchecked. This CDR3 region has 18 residues. Germline assignment: CDR1 MNHNS and CDR2 SASEGT. CDR3 sequence reads: CASSPGQGAWSYNSPLHF.

Considering frequency, this clonotype is medium-sized. The V gene is TRBV5-4, the J gene TRBJ2-1. The CDR3 contains 14 residues. CDR1 is SGHNT and CDR2 is YYREEE in the germline V gene (reference sequence). Here the CDR3 reads CASSTEDYDNEQFF.

This clonotype is medium-sized by frequency. The chain couples TRBV20-1 to TRBJ2-2; TCRdb's D call, TRBD1, is unchecked because there is no DNA. Germline CDR1 is DFQATT and CDR2 is SNEGSKA (reference sequence). The CDR3 consists of 15 residues. The CDR3 loop is CSAHSGGRGTGELFF.

The J gene is TRBJ1-1, the V gene TRBV6-2 or TRBV6-3. The CDR3 runs to 13 residues. Germline-derived CDR1 and CDR2 are MNHEY and SVGEGT. Here the CDR3 reads CASSLDGNTEAFF.

The chain is built from TRBV6-6 and TRBJ2-7; there is no DNA to check the TCRdb D call of TRBD1. This CDR3 is built from 19 residues. Germline V gene lookup returns CDR1 MNHNY and CDR2 SVGAGI (reference sequence). CDR3: CASSLSYRIGQLVSYEQYF.

The V and J genes are TRBV6-1 and TRBJ1-2. Germline CDR1 MNHNS, CDR2 SASEGT. The length of the CDR3 is 11 residues. This CDR3 is CASSDWYGYTF.

The genes are TRBV11-2 and TRBJ2-7; without DNA, the TCRdb call of TRBD1 cannot be checked. The CDR3 loop spans 13 amino acids. Per germline, CDR1 SGHAT and CDR2 FQNNGV. CDR3 in amino acids: CASSQGTLNEQYF.

This chain connects TRBV10-3 to TRBJ2-1; there is no DNA to check the TCRdb D call of TRBD1. Germline-derived CDR1 and CDR2 are ENHRY and SYGVKD. This CDR3 is 12 amino acids long. The CDR3 reads CAISGTNNEQFF.

The chain employs TRBV20-1 and TRBJ1-5; the D call from TCRdb, TRBD1, cannot be confirmed without DNA. This CDR3 is built from 15 residues. CDR1 and CDR2 (germline): DFQATT, SNEGSKA (reference sequence). The CDR3: CSARPGQGHNQPQHF.

The CDR3 protein is CASSLYNEKLFF. The V call is TRBV28, the J call TRBJ1-4. The CDR3 is 12 amino acids. Germline-derived CDR1 and CDR2 are MDHEN and SYDVKM.

V and J are TRBV6-1 and TRBJ1-5. Germline lookup yields CDR1 MNHNS and CDR2 SASEGT. This CDR3 spans 14 amino acids. The CDR3 loop reads CASSETWGNQPQHF.

The rearrangement joins TRBV15 to TRBJ1-1; TCRdb proposes TRBD1, but this gene call is untestable without DNA. The CDR3 runs to 14 residues. The germline gives CDR1 LNHNV, CDR2 YYDKDF (reference sequence). The CDR3 here is CATSRDTGFSEAFF.

The genes are TRBV15 and TRBJ1-1; absent DNA, TCRdb's TRBD1 call cannot be checked. CDR3 length: 16 amino acids. Looked up from germline, CDR1 is LNHNV and CDR2 is YYDKDF (reference sequence). This chain's CDR3 is CATQRGRVTPLTEAFF.

This chain connects TRBV30 to TRBJ1-5; checking the TCRdb D call of TRBD1 is not possible without DNA. The CDR3 extends over 12 amino acids. The V gene's germline CDR1 is GTSNPN and CDR2 SVGIG (reference sequence). The CDR3 region is CAWSPPFQPQHF.

The chain links TRBV5-5 to TRBJ2-1; TCRdb returns TRBD1, unconfirmable since there is no DNA. The CDR3 is made up of 15 amino acids. From germline, CDR1 is SGHKS and CDR2 YYEKEE (reference sequence). The CDR3 reads CASSWTGSSYNEQFF.

J is TRBJ1-2 and V is TRBV11-1. Per the germline V gene, CDR1 is SGHAT and CDR2 is FQDESV (reference sequence). The CDR3 runs to 13 residues. CDR3 amino acids: CASSPLVDLGYTF.

This chain uses TRBV5-5 with TRBJ2-7; there is no DNA to check the TCRdb D call of TRBD1. Germline CDR1 reads SGHKS; CDR2 reads YYEKEE (reference sequence). The CDR3 runs to 16 residues. The CDR3 is CASSLSLRDRVGEQYF.

This sequence joins TRBV5-4 and TRBJ2-1; the D gene TCRdb calls, TRBD2, cannot be checked with no DNA. Germline values: CDR1 SGHNT, CDR2 YYREEE (reference sequence). The length of the CDR3 is 15 residues. The CDR3 sequence: CASSLAGGGIAEQFF.

This chain joins TRBV18 and TRBJ1-2; TCRdb indicates TRBD1, and absent DNA this call remains unverified. Per germline, CDR1 KGHSH and CDR2 LQKENI. This CDR3 is built from 14 residues. CDR3 protein: CASSPALANYGYTF.

The chain combines TRBV30 with TRBJ2-1; as DNA is missing, the TRBD2 call by TCRdb cannot be tested. CDR1 and CDR2 (germline): GTSNPN, SVGIG (reference sequence). There are 15 residues in the CDR3. Here the CDR3 reads CAWSKRTSAYNEQFF. The whole variable domain, remainder taken from reference TRBV30 and TRBJ2-1, is SQTIHQWPATLVQPVGSPLSLECTVEGTSNPNLYWYRQAAGRGLQLLFYSVGIGQISSEVPQNLSASRPQDRQFILSSKKLLLSDSGFYLCAWSKRTSAYNEQFFGPGTRLTVL.

The CDR3 here is CSVDWAGRNTEAFF. The V call is TRBV29-1, the J call TRBJ1-1; the TCRdb D gene call, TRBD1, has no DNA to confirm it. In germline, CDR1 is SQVTM, CDR2 ANQGSEA. This CDR3 region has 14 residues.